What follows are 26 T cell receptor beta chains derived from one specimen sequenced in a study of blood T cell repertoires in COVID-19 (TCRdb year 2020). The method was the immunoSEQ multiplex PCR assay. This is the immuneACCESS table as TCRdb keeps it, with only in-frame sequences that have V and J called. A part of the clones is gone; compared with another copy, unresolved V genes explain less than half, and the rest is unexplained. This sample lists about 66,000 clones; 86% were detected once. The ten largest clones take up 5.5% to 8.5% of the sample. Sequencing was done on a sample of peripheral blood. The receptors come from a middle-aged man with active COVID-19.

V usage is TRBV3-1 (or the pseudogene TRBV3-2) and J usage is TRBJ1-1, with 8 bases that match TRBD1. J lost 10 bases, V lost 5 bases, and 9 bases had no gene match. The CDR3 is 13 amino acids. Germline values: CDR1 LGHDT, CDR2 YNNKEL (reference sequence). CDR3 sequence: CASSAQGGTGAFF. CDR3 bases: TGTGCCAGCAGCGCCCAGGGGGGGACAGGAGCTTTCTTT.

The genes are TRBV10-2 and TRBJ2-7; 13 bases are shared with TRBD2. The J segment lost 7 bases and the V segment lost 6 bases, leaving 6 bases of the junction unmatched. This CDR3 has 14 residues. Germline V gene lookup returns CDR1 WSHSY and CDR2 SAAADI. The CDR3 sequence is CASSTSGRAGEQYV. Written as DNA, the CDR3 is TGCGCCAGCAGCACTAGCGGGAGGGCGGGAGAGCAGTACGTC.

The rearrangement links TRBV6-1 to TRBJ2-5; a possible D gene is TRBD2 (5 bases). The CDR3 is 13 amino acids. The germline V and J ends were trimmed by 2 bases and 3 bases, with 7 bases remaining between them. In germline, CDR1 is MNHNS, CDR2 SASEGT. This chain's CDR3 is CASSEILEETQYF. CDR3 coding DNA: TGTGCCAGCAGTGAAATACTAGAAGAGACCCAGTACTTC.

The chain links TRBV6-2 or TRBV6-3 to TRBJ2-2, with TRBD2 matching 10 bases. There are 17 residues in the CDR3. The ends lost 0 bases at V and 4 bases at J; junction bases unmatched: 5. From germline, CDR1 is MNHEY and CDR2 SVGEGT. This CDR3 reads CASSYSVLAGVTGELFF. DNA for the CDR3: TGTGCCAGCAGTTACTCGGTCCTAGCGGGGGTCACCGGGGAGCTGTTTTTT.

The chain employs TRBV6-5 and TRBJ1-2, with TRBD1 matching 7 bases. This CDR3 comprises 14 residues. Per germline, CDR1 MNHEY and CDR2 SVGAGI. The V and J ends lost 6 bases and 4 bases, in that order; junction bases with no gene match: 8. For the CDR3, the DNA is TGTGCCAGCAGGCAACAGGGGAACCCCTATGGCTACACCTTC. Translation gives CASRQQGNPYGYTF.

The chain combines TRBV2 with TRBJ1-3; D call uncertain. V lost 11 bases and J 0 bases, leaving 20 bases between the germline ends. This CDR3 is 16 amino acids long. CDR1 is SNHLY and CDR2 is FYNNEI in the germline V gene. CDR3 DNA sequence: TGTGCCCGCCAGCGAGTCAGAGCCAGCTCTGGAAACACCATATATTTT. Residues: CARQRVRASSGNTIYF.

V and J are TRBV5-1 and TRBJ1-3; 7 bases align to TRBD1. The J segment lost 2 bases and the V segment lost 4 bases, leaving 6 bases of the junction unmatched. CDR1 SGHRS and CDR2 YFSETQ come from the germline V gene. CDR3 length: 15 amino acids. This chain's CDR3 is CASSERQGAGNTIYF. DNA of the CDR3: TGCGCCAGCAGCGAAAGACAGGGTGCTGGAAACACCATATATTTT.

This rearrangement joins TRBV25-1 to TRBJ2-3, with TRBD2 matching 7 bases. The CDR3 loop spans 16 amino acids. Germline V gene data show CDR1 as MGHDK and CDR2 as SYGVNS. The junction had 5 bases not matched to a gene; V was cut back by 2 bases and J by 0 bases. DNA of the CDR3: TGTGCCAGCAGTGAAGGTCTAGCGGCTAGCACAGATACGCAGTATTTT. Translated, it gives CASSEGLAASTDTQYF.

The CDR3 reads CASSSNQVPTDTQYF. DNA for the CDR3: TGTGCCAGCAGTTCGAACCAGGTACCCACAGATACGCAGTATTTT. The chain links TRBV28 to TRBJ2-3; D ambiguous. This CDR3 region has 15 residues. V was clipped by 4 bases and J by 2 bases, with 13 bases between them. In germline, CDR1 is MDHEN, CDR2 SYDVKM.

This clone was seen only once. The V and J genes are TRBV11-2 and TRBJ1-2, with D perhaps TRBD1 (6 bases). CDR1 is SGHAT, CDR2 FQNNGV, per germline. The V gene lost 8 bases and the J gene lost 4 bases, with 23 bases spanning the gap. The CDR3 has 16 amino acids. The CDR3 DNA follows: TGTGCCAGCGGATCCCCACAGGGCCAATTGAGCTATGGCTACACCTTC. Its translation is CASGSPQGQLSYGYTF.

This clone was seen more than once but under ten times. The chain carries TRBV2 and TRBJ2-7, with 7 bases fitting TRBD1. The germline gives CDR1 SNHLY, CDR2 FYNNEI. This CDR3 is built from 13 residues. Unmatched junction bases numbered 9, after V lost 6 bases and J lost 7 bases. The CDR3 protein is CASRVDRTKEQYF. In nucleotides, the CDR3 is TGTGCCAGCAGGGTGGACAGGACGAAGGAGCAGTACTTC.

The chain links TRBV5-1 to TRBJ2-1; 7 bases agree with TRBD2. Germline loops: CDR1 SGHRS, CDR2 YFSETQ. Unmatched junction bases numbered 6, after V lost 2 bases and J lost 10 bases. The CDR3 has 13 amino acids. Written as DNA, the CDR3 is TGCGCCAGCAGCTTTGACTCTAGCGGCGAGCAGTTCTTC. Protein product: CASSFDSSGEQFF.

The J gene is TRBJ1-1, the V gene TRBV14; tentatively, D is TRBD1 (5 bases). Germline assignment: CDR1 SGHDN and CDR2 FVKESK. With 4 bases removed from V and 0 bases from J, the gap between germline ends came to 9 bases. The CDR3 runs 14 residues. CDR3 amino acids: CASSRSGMNTEAFF. CDR3 DNA: TGTGCCAGCAGCCGATCAGGGATGAACACTGAAGCTTTCTTT.

This chain uses TRBV19 with TRBJ1-5, with no clear D. The CDR3 length is 17 residues. V was clipped by 1 base and J by 1 base, with 14 bases between them. Germline lookup yields CDR1 LNHDA and CDR2 SQIVND (reference sequence). The CDR3 bases are TGTGCCAGTAGTATAGCGGTCGGCCGGAGGAGCAATCAGCCCCAGCATTTT. Its protein is CASSIAVGRRSNQPQHF.

V and J are TRBV24-1 and TRBJ2-1, with unresolved D. The CDR3 runs to 13 residues. V dropped 3 bases and J dropped 4 bases, with 6 bases sitting between them. Germline V gives CDR1 KGHDR, CDR2 SFDVKD. The CDR3 nucleotides read TGTGCCACCAGTGATCTACCTTACAATGAGCAGTTCTTC. This codes for CATSDLPYNEQFF.

The chain links TRBV18 to TRBJ2-1; 8 bases are a match to TRBD1. The CDR3 covers 15 residues. V shed 3 bases, J shed 8 bases, and the junction held 9 bases outside the gene matches. CDR1 and CDR2 (germline): KGHSH, LQKENI. The CDR3 here is CASSPYETGVDEQFF. The CDR3 nucleotides read TGTGCCAGCTCACCGTACGAGACAGGGGTGGATGAGCAGTTCTTC.

This chain joins TRBV19 and TRBJ1-1; D remains ambiguous. The CDR3 runs to 12 residues. The germline gives CDR1 LNHDA, CDR2 SQIVND (reference sequence). V gave up 9 bases and J gave up 1 base, with 9 bases separating them. The CDR3 DNA sequence: TGTGCCAGCCGTGCAGGGAACACTGAAGCTTTCTTT. It translates to CASRAGNTEAFF.

The V gene is TRBV5-1, the J gene TRBJ2-5; TRBD2 aligns across 8 bases. V was clipped by 3 bases and J by 4 bases; unmatched bases: 8. Germline CDR1 reads SGHRS; CDR2 reads YFSETQ. The CDR3 consists of 15 residues. As DNA, the CDR3 is TGCGCCAGCAGCTCTCAGGTAGCGGGAATAGAGACCCAGTACTTC. It codes for CASSSQVAGIETQYF. Variable domain in full (rest from reference TRBV5-1 and TRBJ2-5): KAGVTQTPRYLIKTRGQQVTLSCSPISGHRSVSWYQQTPGQGLQFLFEYFSETQRNKGNFPGRFSGRQFSNSRSEMNVSTLELGDSALYLCASSSQVAGIETQYFGPGTRLLVL.

In its sample, this clone was seen once. V is TRBV7-6 and J is TRBJ2-2; 9 nucleotides agree with TRBD2. Germline lookup yields CDR1 SGHVS and CDR2 FNYEAQ. CDR3 length equals 16 residues. With 7 bases clipped from V and 0 bases from J, the junction kept 6 bases outside the gene matches. CDR3 residues: CASTMTSGANTGELFF. CDR3 DNA: TGTGCCAGCACCATGACTAGCGGAGCGAACACCGGGGAGCTGTTTTTT. Full variable domain (rest looked up from reference TRBV7-6 and TRBJ2-2): GAGVSQSPRYKVTKRGQDVALRCDPISGHVSLYWYRQALGQGPEFLTYFNYEAQQDKSGLPNDRFSAERPEGSISTLTIQRTEQRDSAMYRCASTMTSGANTGELFFGEGSRLTVL.

The chain uses TRBV12-3 or TRBV12-4 and TRBJ2-1; no clear D gene. CDR3 length: 12 residues. Trimming shortened V by 6 bases and J by 6 bases, and 9 bases separated the two germline ends. The CDR3 DNA is TGTGCCAGCAGGTCCTTCCGCAATGAGCAGTTCTTC. It is translated as CASRSFRNEQFF.

This clone was observed once. The gene calls are TRBV9 and TRBJ1-5; a possible D gene is TRBD1 (5 bases). V lost 0 bases and J 6 bases, leaving 13 bases between the germline ends. Germline V lookup: CDR1 SGDLS, CDR2 YYNGEE. The CDR3 is 15 residues long. CDR3 coding DNA: TGTGCCAGCAGCGTAGATCAGGGCCCAGGTCAGCCCCAGCATTTT. The encoded protein is CASSVDQGPGQPQHF.

The chain combines TRBV10-3 with TRBJ1-1, with D possibly TRBD1 on 5 matching bases. Trimming left V 10 bases short and J 0 bases short, with 12 bases between. This CDR3 contains 13 residues. Germline V CDR1 and CDR2: ENHRY, SYGVKD. CDR3 sequence: CATKDRMNTEAFF. The CDR3 DNA sequence: TGTGCCACTAAAGACAGAATGAACACTGAAGCTTTCTTT.

This chain uses TRBV7-2 with TRBJ2-7; TRBD1 might be the D (5 bases). CDR1 is SGHTA and CDR2 is FQGNSA in the germline V gene. The CDR3 spans 15 residues. The ends were cut back, 1 base at V and 1 base at J, with 11 bases in the middle. Written as DNA, the CDR3 is TGTGCCAGCAGCTTAGAAGGGGTTGGGTCCTACGAGCAGTACTTC. Translation: CASSLEGVGSYEQYF.

The J gene is TRBJ2-3, the V gene TRBV19; no firm D call. Germline CDR1 and CDR2: LNHDA and SQIVND (reference sequence). The CDR3 totals 13 residues. Deletions cut 0 bases from V and 4 bases from J, with 5 bases between. Written as DNA, the CDR3 is TGTGCCAGTAGTATAGATAAATCAGATACGCAGTATTTT. It codes for CASSIDKSDTQYF. Variable domain in full (rest from reference TRBV19 and TRBJ2-3): DGGITQSPKYLFRKEGQNVTLSCEQNLNHDAMYWYRQDPGQGLRLIYYSQIVNDFQKGDIAEGYSVSREKKESFPLTVTSAQKNPTAFYLCASSIDKSDTQYFGPGTRLTVL.

V and J are TRBV28 and TRBJ2-7; 11 positions match TRBD2. This CDR3 has 16 amino acids. J was trimmed by 4 bases and V by 3 bases; bases with no gene match: 8. Per the germline V gene, CDR1 is MDHEN and CDR2 is SYDVKM. CDR3 coding DNA: TGTGCCAGCAGTTTCCAGACTAGCGGGAAATGGTACGAGCAGTACGTC. Its translation is CASSFQTSGKWYEQYV.

In its sample, this clone was seen once. This chain links TRBV18 with TRBJ2-2; D is uncertain. The CDR3 covers 15 residues. The germline gives CDR1 KGHSH, CDR2 LQKENI. V lost 2 bases and J 2 bases, leaving 9 bases between the germline ends. The CDR3 sequence: CASSPTQVNTGELFF. CDR3 sequence (DNA): TGTGCCAGCTCACCAACACAAGTAAACACCGGGGAGCTGTTTTTT.